The 23 T cell receptor beta chains below all came from one sample that was sequenced in a study of metastatic and nonmetastatic thyroid tumors. Treatment of any kind had been given to no patient before thyroid surgery. TCRdb re-called clones from the PCR reads using MiXCR. The sample carries about 46,000 clones, under 25% recorded once. Sequencing input: blood. These receptors originate from a male donor with papillary thyroid cancer or a benign thyroid nodule (not recorded which). Some clones in this sample may be carry-over from other donors' samples.

The chain recombines TRBV6-1 with TRBJ2-3, with D possibly matching TRBD2 (5 bases). Germline CDR1 is MNHNS and CDR2 is SASEGT. CDR3 length equals 15 residues. Trimming left V 4 bases short and J 0 bases short, with 11 bases between. CDR3 in amino acids: CASSGRTVSTDTQYF. CDR3 nucleotide sequence: TGTGCCAGCAGTGGGAGGACCGTAAGCACAGATACGCAGTATTTT.

This clone was seen ten or more times. The chain is built from TRBV5-1 and TRBJ1-4, with 8 bases matching TRBD1. The V gene's germline CDR1 is SGHRS and CDR2 YFSETQ. This CDR3 has 16 amino acids. V trimming: 5 bases; J trimming: 0 bases; junction bases outside the gene matches: 6. The CDR3 bases are TGCGCCAGCAGTTTTGACAGGGGCGCAACTAATGAAAAACTGTTTTTT. It yields the protein CASSFDRGATNEKLFF. Combining the CDR3 with reference TRBV5-1 and TRBJ1-4 gives the whole variable domain KAGVTQTPRYLIKTRGQQVTLSCSPISGHRSVSWYQQTPGQGLQFLFEYFSETQRNKGNFPGRFSGRQFSNSRSEMNVSTLELGDSALYLCASSFDRGATNEKLFFGSGTQLSVL.

This clone was picked up many times. The gene calls are TRBV19 and TRBJ2-2; tentatively, D is TRBD1 (6 bases). The CDR3 runs to 15 residues. Germline CDR1 and CDR2: LNHDA and SQIVND (reference sequence). Trimming removed 7 bases at V and 0 bases at J, with 12 bases between. CDR3 coding DNA: TGTGCCAGTAACCTTCGGACAGCGAACACCGGGGAGCTGTTTTTT. This gives the protein CASNLRTANTGELFF.

The V gene is TRBV4-2, the J gene TRBJ2-3; D is uncertain. The V end lost 0 bases, the J end lost 0 bases, and 4 bases lay between the germline ends. The CDR3 has 14 residues. Per the germline V gene, CDR1 is LGHNA and CDR2 is YNFKEQ. CDR3: CASSQDLSTDTQYF. The DNA for the CDR3 is TGTGCCAGCAGCCAAGATCTTAGCACAGATACGCAGTATTTT.

By share, this clone counts as medium-sized. The V call is TRBV3-1, the J call TRBJ2-7; D remains ambiguous. Germline CDR1 reads LGHDT; CDR2 reads YNNKEL (reference sequence). V was clipped by 2 bases and J by 5 bases, with 10 bases between them. The CDR3 extends over 13 amino acids. The CDR3 DNA reads as TGTGCCAGCAGCCAAATCAGTGGCAACGAGCAGTACTTC. It encodes CASSQISGNEQYF.

This clone was counted at least ten times. The CDR3 loop is CSASGTSGAKAYEQYF. DNA for the CDR3: TGCAGTGCCTCCGGGACTAGCGGGGCCAAGGCCTACGAGCAGTACTTC. The rearrangement joins TRBV20-1 to TRBJ2-7, with 13 nucleotides matching TRBD2. This CDR3 has 16 amino acids. Germline-derived CDR1 and CDR2 are DFQATT and SNEGSKA (reference sequence). V was pared by 6 bases and J by 2 bases, with 10 bases of the junction left unmatched.

CDR3 sequence (DNA): TGTGCCAGCAGCTTAGGGCTAGCTAACTACGAGCAGTACTTC. Translated: CASSLGLANYEQYF. The chain couples TRBV7-2 to TRBJ2-7, with a weak D call TRBD2 (5 bases). V lost 1 base to trimming and J lost 3 bases, with 10 bases between them. The CDR3 loop spans 14 amino acids. Germline V gene data show CDR1 as SGHTA and CDR2 as FQGNSA.

CDR3 protein: CSATTSGLYNEQFF. The CDR3 DNA is TGCAGTGCTACCACTAGCGGGCTATACAATGAGCAGTTCTTC. The genes are TRBV20-1 and TRBJ2-1, with 9 bases fitting TRBD2. The germline gives CDR1 DFQATT, CDR2 SNEGSKA (reference sequence). J gave up 4 bases and V 4 bases, and 5 bases lay outside the gene matches. The CDR3 has 14 amino acids.

This rearrangement joins TRBV30 to TRBJ2-7, with 7 bases that match TRBD1. In germline, CDR1 is GTSNPN, CDR2 SVGIG (reference sequence). V lost 8 bases and J lost 2; bases outside the gene matches: 6. The CDR3 loop spans 12 amino acids. This CDR3 is CAGMRGPYEQYF. CDR3 bases: TGTGCCGGGATGAGGGGGCCCTACGAGCAGTACTTC.

The V call is TRBV30, the J call TRBJ2-2; D uncertain. The CDR3 covers 16 residues. Germline CDR1 GTSNPN, CDR2 SVGIG (reference sequence). V was trimmed by 0 bases and J by 3 bases, leaving 14 bases between them. This CDR3 reads CAWSVVGIPYTGELFF. The CDR3 coding sequence is TGTGCCTGGAGTGTAGTGGGGATCCCCTACACCGGGGAGCTGTTTTTT.

This clone was observed many times. V gene TRBV7-3 combines with J gene TRBJ2-7; 13 nucleotides agree with TRBD2. J was trimmed by 0 bases and V by 5 bases; bases with no gene match: 7. The CDR3 runs to 17 residues. The germline V gene has CDR1 SGHTA and CDR2 FQGTGA. In DNA, the CDR3 is TGTGCCAGCAGCCCCGGGACTAGCGGGATAGGCTCCTACGAGCAGTACTTC. This encodes CASSPGTSGIGSYEQYF.

The V call is TRBV4-2, the J call TRBJ2-1; 9 bases are a match to TRBD2. Germline CDR1 reads LGHNA; CDR2 reads YNFKEQ. The CDR3 totals 18 residues. V trimming: 3 bases; J trimming: 3 bases; junction bases outside the gene matches: 12. This chain's CDR3 is CASSHEIAGVGYYNEQFF. In DNA, the CDR3 is TGTGCCAGCAGCCACGAAATAGCGGGAGTTGGGTACTACAATGAGCAGTTCTTC.

In this sample, this clone turned up a few times. This clone may be a read error of a much larger clone one base away. Other DNA sequences within the sample encode an identical CDR3. The chain recombines TRBV28 with TRBJ1-2; D call uncertain. Germline assignment: CDR1 MDHEN and CDR2 SYDVKM. The CDR3 runs 13 residues. CDR3 protein: CASSLNGRPGYTF. CDR3 DNA: TGTGCTAGCAGTTTAAATGGAAGGCCCGGCTACACCTTC.

This rearrangement joins TRBV6-2 or TRBV6-3 to TRBJ2-7, with 7 bases aligning to TRBD1. The CDR3 is made up of 14 amino acids. Germline values: CDR1 MNHEY, CDR2 SVGEGT. Trimming at V came to 4 bases and at J to 3 bases, leaving 6 bases not matched to a gene. The CDR3 reads CASSFRDRGYEQYF. The DNA of the CDR3 is TGTGCCAGCAGTTTCCGGGACAGAGGCTACGAGCAGTACTTC.

The chain joins TRBV6-1 to TRBJ2-6, with 11 bases lining up with TRBD1. CDR1 is MNHNS and CDR2 is SASEGT in the germline V gene. Unmatched junction bases numbered 0, after V lost 8 bases and J lost 0 bases. The CDR3 length is 15 residues. In DNA, the CDR3 is TGTGCCAGCGGGACAGGGGGCTCTGGGGCCAACGTCCTGACTTTC. Residues: CASGTGGSGANVLTF.

The sample holds many counts of this clone. This sequence joins TRBV27 and TRBJ2-5; 11 positions agree with TRBD2. V dropped 2 bases and J dropped 4; count of bases not matched to a gene: 3. Germline V lookup: CDR1 MNHEY, CDR2 SMNVEV (reference sequence). The CDR3 loop spans 15 amino acids. CDR3 protein: CASSLTSGSIETQYF. CDR3 nucleotides: TGTGCCAGCAGTTTAACTAGCGGGAGTATAGAGACCCAGTACTTC.

The rearrangement links TRBV6-2 or TRBV6-3 to TRBJ2-7, with 10 bases that match TRBD2. Unmatched junction bases numbered 1, after V lost 2 bases and J lost 3 bases. CDR1 is MNHEY, CDR2 SVGEGT, per germline. The CDR3 length is 14 residues. The chain's CDR3 is CASSYLAGDYEQYF. The CDR3 DNA follows: TGTGCCAGCAGTTACCTAGCGGGAGACTACGAGCAGTACTTC.

This clone was found many times. V gene TRBV19 combines with J gene TRBJ1-5, with TRBD1 identical over 8 bases. There are 13 residues in the CDR3. Germline CDR1 and CDR2: LNHDA and SQIVND (reference sequence). Losses at the gene ends were 7 bases for V and 3 bases for J; bases not matched to a gene: 2. The CDR3 region is CASTDRANQPQHF. The CDR3 coding sequence is TGTGCCAGTACGGACAGGGCCAATCAGCCCCAGCATTTT.

This clone came up many times. The gene calls are TRBV20-1 and TRBJ1-1; the D is unclear. CDR3 size: 13 residues. The germline V gene encodes CDR1 DFQATT and CDR2 SNEGSKA (reference sequence). Trimming cost V 1 base and J 2 bases, with 8 bases left between them. The CDR3 DNA reads as TGCAGTGCTAGAGTTAGGGAAAACACTGAAGCTTTCTTT. It translates to CSARVRENTEAFF.

The chain has TRBV11-1 and TRBJ1-2, with a weak D call TRBD1 (6 bases). The V gene lost 7 bases and the J gene lost 0 bases, with 21 bases spanning the gap. CDR1 is SGHAT, CDR2 FQDESV, per germline (reference sequence). The CDR3 covers 17 residues. CDR3 residues: CASIEEGWDNANYGYTF. The CDR3 DNA reads TGTGCCAGCATCGAGGAGGGATGGGACAATGCTAACTATGGCTACACCTTC.

The V and J genes are TRBV6-1 and TRBJ2-7, with 7 bases fitting TRBD2. This CDR3 spans 14 amino acids. Germline CDR1 MNHNS, CDR2 SASEGT. The V and J ends lost 6 bases and 0 bases, in that order; junction bases with no gene match: 5. CDR3 sequence (DNA): TGTGCCAGCAGCCCTAGCGGTTCCTCCTACGAGCAGTACTTC. Its translation: CASSPSGSSYEQYF.

Sample share makes this clone medium-sized. The rearrangement uses TRBV6-5 and TRBJ1-5, with D hard to call. In germline, CDR1 is MNHEY, CDR2 SVGAGI. The CDR3 has 14 amino acids. Trimming left V 2 bases short and J 5 bases short, with 10 bases between. CDR3: CASSYGQLYQPQHF. CDR3 coding DNA: TGTGCCAGCAGTTACGGGCAGTTGTATCAGCCCCAGCATTTT.

This clone was counted only a few times. The V and J genes are TRBV19 and TRBJ1-4; TRBD1 matches 9 bases. Trimming cost V 3 bases and J 8 bases; bases outside gene matches: 4. The CDR3 spans 14 residues. The germline CDR1 and CDR2 sequences are LNHDA and SQIVND (reference sequence). The CDR3 DNA reads TGTGCCAGTAGTATGGGACAGGGAGGGGAAAAACTGTTTTTT. This encodes CASSMGQGGEKLFF.